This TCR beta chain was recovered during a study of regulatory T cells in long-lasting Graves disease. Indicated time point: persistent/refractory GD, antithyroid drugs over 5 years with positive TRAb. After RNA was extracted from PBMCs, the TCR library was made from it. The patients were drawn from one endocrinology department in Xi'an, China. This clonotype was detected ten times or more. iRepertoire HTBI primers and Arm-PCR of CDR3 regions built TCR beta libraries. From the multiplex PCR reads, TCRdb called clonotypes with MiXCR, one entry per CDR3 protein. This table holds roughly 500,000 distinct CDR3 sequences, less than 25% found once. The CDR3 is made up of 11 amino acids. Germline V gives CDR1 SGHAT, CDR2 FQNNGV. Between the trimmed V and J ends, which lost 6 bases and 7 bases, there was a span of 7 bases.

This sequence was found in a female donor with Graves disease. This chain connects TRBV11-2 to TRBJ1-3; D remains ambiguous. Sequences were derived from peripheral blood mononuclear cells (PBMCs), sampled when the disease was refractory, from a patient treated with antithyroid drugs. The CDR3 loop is CASRGFNTIYF. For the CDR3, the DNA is TGTGCCAGCAGGGGGTTCAACACCATATATTTT.